This TCR beta chain was captured in a study of spatial heterogeneity in lung cancer. Study information: Available follow-up PBMC samples, collected a median of around two years post-resection, were sequenced. Alpha-chain detections were consistently fewer than beta-chain detections among the sequences.

All TCR cDNA molecules were individually tagged with a unique molecular identifier. Each CDR3 protein is one row after TCRdb ran MiXCR on the 5' RACE reads. The table lists about 52,000 distinct CDR3 sequences, around 6.7% of them singletons, with around 36% in the top ten. Time point noted: blood at routine non-recurrence follow-up after resection. Unsorted whole RNA samples from tumor, nontumor lung or frozen PBMC were sequenced. This sequence originates from a female donor with early-stage non-small cell lung cancer. The material sequenced was PBMCs, taken at follow-up.

CDR3: CASSPAWVSQPQHF. The CDR3 nucleotides are TGTGCCAGCAGCCCCGCCTGGGTCAGTCAGCCCCAGCATTTT. The chain couples TRBV6-1 to TRBJ1-5, with unresolved D. The CDR3 has 14 residues. Germline lookup yields CDR1 MNHNS and CDR2 SASEGT. Trimming cost V 6 bases and J 6 bases, with 15 bases left between them.